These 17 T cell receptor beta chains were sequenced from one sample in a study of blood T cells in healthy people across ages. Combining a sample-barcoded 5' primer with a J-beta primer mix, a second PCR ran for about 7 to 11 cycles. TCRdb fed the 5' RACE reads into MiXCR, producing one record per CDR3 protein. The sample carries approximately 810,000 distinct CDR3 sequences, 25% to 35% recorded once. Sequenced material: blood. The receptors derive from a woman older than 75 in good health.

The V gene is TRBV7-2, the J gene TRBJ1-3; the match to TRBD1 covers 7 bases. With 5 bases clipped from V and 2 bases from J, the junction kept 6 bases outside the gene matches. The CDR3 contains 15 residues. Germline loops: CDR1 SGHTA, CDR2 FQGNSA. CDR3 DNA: TGTGCCAGCAGCCCCCAGGGGGGGACTGGAAACACCATATATTTT. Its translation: CASSPQGGTGNTIYF.

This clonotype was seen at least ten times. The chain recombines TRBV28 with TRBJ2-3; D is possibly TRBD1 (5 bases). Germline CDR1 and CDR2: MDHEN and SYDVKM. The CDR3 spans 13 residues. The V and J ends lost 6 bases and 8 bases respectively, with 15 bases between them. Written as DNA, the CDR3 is TGTGCCAGCAGAAAAATGGGGCAGGGTACGCAGTATTTT. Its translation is CASRKMGQGTQYF.

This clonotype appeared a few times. CDR3 sequence: CASSLAPMTVNTEAFF. CDR3 nucleotide sequence: TGTGCCAGCAGCTTGGCCCCCATGACGGTGAACACTGAAGCTTTCTTT. The chain has TRBV5-4 and TRBJ1-1; D not certain. The length of the CDR3 is 16 residues. V was pared by 0 bases and J by 0 bases, with 12 bases between. Germline loops: CDR1 SGHNT, CDR2 YYREEE (reference sequence).

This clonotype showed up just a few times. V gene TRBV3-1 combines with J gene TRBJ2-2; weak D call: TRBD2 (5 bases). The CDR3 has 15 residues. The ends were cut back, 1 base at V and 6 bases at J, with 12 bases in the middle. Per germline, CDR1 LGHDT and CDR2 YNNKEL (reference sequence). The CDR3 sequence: CASSQGGKWAGELFF. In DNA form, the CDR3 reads TGTGCCAGCAGCCAAGGAGGGAAATGGGCCGGGGAGCTGTTTTTT. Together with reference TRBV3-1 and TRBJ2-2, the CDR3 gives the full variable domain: DTAVSQTPKYLVTQMGNDKSIKCEQNLGHDTMYWYKQDSKKFLKIMFSYNNKELIINETVPNRFSPKSPDKAHLNLHINSLELGDSAVYFCASSQGGKWAGELFFGEGSRLTVL.

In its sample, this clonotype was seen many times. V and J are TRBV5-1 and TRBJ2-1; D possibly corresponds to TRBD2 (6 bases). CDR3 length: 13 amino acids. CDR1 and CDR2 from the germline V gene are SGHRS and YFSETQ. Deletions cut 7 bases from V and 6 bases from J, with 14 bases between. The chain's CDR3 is CASGRIGGNEQFF. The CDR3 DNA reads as TGCGCCAGCGGGAGGATCGGGGGCAATGAGCAGTTCTTC.

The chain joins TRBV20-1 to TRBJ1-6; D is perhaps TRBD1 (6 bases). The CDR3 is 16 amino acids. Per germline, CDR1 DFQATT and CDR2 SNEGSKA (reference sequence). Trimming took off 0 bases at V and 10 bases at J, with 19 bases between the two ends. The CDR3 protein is CSARDRRGTLGSPLHF. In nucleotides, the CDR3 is TGCAGTGCTAGAGACCGGAGGGGGACCCTGGGATCACCCCTCCACTTT.

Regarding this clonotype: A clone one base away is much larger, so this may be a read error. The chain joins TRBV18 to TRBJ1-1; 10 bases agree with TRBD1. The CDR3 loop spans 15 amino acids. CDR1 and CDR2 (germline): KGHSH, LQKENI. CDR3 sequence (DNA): TGTGCCAGCTCTCGTAACCCGGGACAGGGGCCTGAAACTTTCTTT. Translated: CASSRNPGQGPETFF.

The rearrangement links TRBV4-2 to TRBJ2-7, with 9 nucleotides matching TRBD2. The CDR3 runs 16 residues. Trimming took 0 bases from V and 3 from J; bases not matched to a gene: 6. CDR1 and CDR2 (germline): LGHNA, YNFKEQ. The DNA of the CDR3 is TGTGCCAGCAGCCAAGATTTCAGCGGGGGGCTCTACGAGCAGTACTTC. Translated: CASSQDFSGGLYEQYF.

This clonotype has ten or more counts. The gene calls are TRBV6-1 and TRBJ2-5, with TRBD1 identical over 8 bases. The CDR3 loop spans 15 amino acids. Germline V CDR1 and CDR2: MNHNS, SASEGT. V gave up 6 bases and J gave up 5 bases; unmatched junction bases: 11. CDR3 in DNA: TGTGCCAGCAGGAAATCGACAGGGGCGGGGGAGACCCAGTACTTC. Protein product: CASRKSTGAGETQYF.

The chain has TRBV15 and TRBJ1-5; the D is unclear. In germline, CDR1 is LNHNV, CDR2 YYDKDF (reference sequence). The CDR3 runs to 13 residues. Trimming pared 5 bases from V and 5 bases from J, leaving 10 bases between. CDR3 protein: CATSVSFDQPQHF. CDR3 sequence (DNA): TGTGCCACCAGCGTATCCTTTGATCAGCCCCAGCATTTT. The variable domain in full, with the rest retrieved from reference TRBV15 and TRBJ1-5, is DAMVIQNPRYQVTQFGKPVTLSCSQTLNHNVMYWYQQKSSQAPKLLFHYYDKDFNNEADTPDNFQSRRPNTSFCFLDIRSPGLGDTAMYLCATSVSFDQPQHFGDGTRLSIL.

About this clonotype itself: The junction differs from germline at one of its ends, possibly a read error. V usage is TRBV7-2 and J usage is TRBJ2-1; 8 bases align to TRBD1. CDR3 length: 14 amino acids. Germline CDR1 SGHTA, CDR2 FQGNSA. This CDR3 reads CASSAQGAGNERFF. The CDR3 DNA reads TGTGCCAGCAGCGCGCAGGGGGCGGGCAATGAGCGGTTCTTC.

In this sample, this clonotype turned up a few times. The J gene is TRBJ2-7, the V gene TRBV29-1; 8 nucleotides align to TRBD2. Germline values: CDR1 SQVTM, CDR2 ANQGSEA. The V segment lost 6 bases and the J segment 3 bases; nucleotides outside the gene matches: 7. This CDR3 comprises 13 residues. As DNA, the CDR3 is TGCAGCGTGAGGGGAAGCGGGAGCTACGAGCAGTACTTC. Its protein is CSVRGSGSYEQYF.

CDR3 DNA: TGTGCCAGCAGCTTAGCTAAGGGACTTGACAGTCGTTCCTACGAGCAGTACTTC. Its translation is CASSLAKGLDSRSYEQYF. The chain links TRBV7-9 to TRBJ2-4; possibly TRBD2 for D (6 bases). The J call may be incorrect, as the DNA end agrees better with TRBJ2-7. CDR1 and CDR2 (germline): SEHNR, FQNEAQ (reference sequence). CDR3 length: 18 amino acids.

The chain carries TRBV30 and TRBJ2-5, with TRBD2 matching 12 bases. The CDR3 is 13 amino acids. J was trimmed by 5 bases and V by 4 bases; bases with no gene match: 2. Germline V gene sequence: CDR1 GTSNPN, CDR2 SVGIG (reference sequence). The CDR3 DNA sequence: TGTGCCTGGACAACTAGCGGGGGGGAGACCCAGTACTTC. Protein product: CAWTTSGGETQYF. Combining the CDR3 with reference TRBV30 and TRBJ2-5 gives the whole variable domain SQTIHQWPATLVQPVGSPLSLECTVEGTSNPNLYWYRQAAGRGLQLLFYSVGIGQISSEVPQNLSASRPQDRQFILSSKKLLLSDSGFYLCAWTTSGGETQYFGPGTRLLVL.

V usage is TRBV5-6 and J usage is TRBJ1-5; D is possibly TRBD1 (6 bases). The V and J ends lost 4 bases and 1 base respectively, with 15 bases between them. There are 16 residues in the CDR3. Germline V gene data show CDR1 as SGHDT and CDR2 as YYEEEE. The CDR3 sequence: CASSIRGRVSNQPQHF. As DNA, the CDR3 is TGTGCCAGCAGCATCAGGGGAAGGGTGAGCAATCAGCCCCAGCATTTT.

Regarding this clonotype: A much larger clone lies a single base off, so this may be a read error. CDR3 nucleotide sequence: TGTGCCAACAGCTTACAACTAGATACGCAGTATTTT. It codes for CANSLQLDTQYF. V is TRBV7-6 and J is TRBJ2-3; D not certain. Per the germline V gene, CDR1 is SGHVS and CDR2 is FNYEAQ. This CDR3 spans 12 amino acids. Filled out from reference TRBV7-6 and TRBJ2-3, the complete variable domain reads GAGVSQSPRYKVTKRGQDVALRCDPISGHVSLYWYRQALGQGPEFLTYFNYEAQQDKSGLPNDRFSAERPEGSISTLTIQRTEQRDSAMYRCANSLQLDTQYFGPGTRLTVL.

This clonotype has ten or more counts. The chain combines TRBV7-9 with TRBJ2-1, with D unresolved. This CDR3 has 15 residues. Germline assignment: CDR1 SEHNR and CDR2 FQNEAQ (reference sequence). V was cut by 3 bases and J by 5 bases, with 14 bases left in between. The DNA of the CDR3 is TGTGCCAGCAGCTTCGTCAGGAGCCTGGACAATGAGCAGTTCTTC. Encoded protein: CASSFVRSLDNEQFF.